These T cell receptor beta chains were read from a single sample in a study of shared clonotypes between healthy human individuals. The protocol was immunoSEQ multiplex PCR, while the TCRdb copy is restricted to in-frame clones and leaves out a portion. The data show 1.6 million or so clones, with roughly 96% seen just once and about 1.2% held by the top ten. The material sequenced was naive CD4+ T cells sorted from blood. The receptors were gathered from a man between 25 and 39 years old in good health. CDR3s include the opening cysteine and the closing phenylalanine or tryptophan. Fields, in order: V gene, J gene, clone size, D gene, CDR3 DNA, CDR3 protein. D genes are given only for firm matches. Size is omitted from some rows. Given values are once, few, many or a class for expanded clones.

>TRBV18|TRBJ1-5|NA|NA
TGTGCCAGCTCACTCTTACAGGGTCGGGGCAATCAGCCCCAGCATTTT
CASSLLQGRGNQPQHF
>TRBV6-5|TRBJ2-3|NA|NA
TGTGCCAGCAGTTACTCAGGGTTTACGGATACGCAGTATTTT
CASSYSGFTDTQYF
>TRBV28|TRBJ1-2|NA|TRBD1
TGTGCCAGCAGTTTTACGGGACAGCGGGGGGCCTACACCTTC
CASSFTGQRGAYTF
>TRBV7-9|TRBJ2-1|NA|TRBD2
TGTGCCAGCAGCTTAGGAGGACTAGCGGGTACCTACAATGAGCAGTTCTTC
CASSLGGLAGTYNEQFF
>TRBV29-1|TRBJ1-4|NA|NA
TGCAGCGTTGAGGACAGTAGCAGGGAAAAACTGTTTTTT
CSVEDSSREKLFF
>TRBV7-9|TRBJ2-5|NA|NA
TGTGCCAGCAAGATAGATCGGATGGGCAGACAAGAGACCCAGTACTTC
CASKIDRMGRQETQYF
>TRBV18|TRBJ2-5|NA|NA
TGTGCCAGCTCACCGGGCCAGGGAGAGACCCAGTACTTC
CASSPGQGETQYF
>TRBV10-2|TRBJ2-1|NA|NA
TGCGCCAGCAGTGACAGTGCGTGGGGGACCTACAATGAGCAGTTCTTC
CASSDSAWGTYNEQFF
>TRBV7-3|TRBJ2-1|NA|TRBD2
TGTGCCAGCAGCTTTAGGCGGGAGAGCAATGAGCAGTTCTTC
CASSFRRESNEQFF
>TRBV11-2|TRBJ1-5|NA|NA
TGTGCCAGCAGCACGACAGGTCCCGGCAATCAGCCCCAGCATTTT
CASSTTGPGNQPQHF
>TRBV5-8|TRBJ2-5|NA|NA
TGTGCCAGCAGCTTCCGAGGGTCGTACCAAGAGACCCAGTACTTC
CASSFRGSYQETQYF
>TRBV10-1|TRBJ1-2|few|TRBD1
TGCGCCAGCAGCCCAGACAGGGTCTATGGCTACACCTTC
CASSPDRVYGYTF
>TRBV27|TRBJ1-3|NA|NA
TGTGCCAGCAGTAGAGACAGCAACTCAAACACCATATATTTT
CASSRDSNSNTIYF
>TRBV10-1|TRBJ2-7|NA|NA
TGCGCCAGCAGTGAGAATAGCGTCGGCGAAGTGTACTTC
CASSENSVGEVYF
>TRBV4-3|TRBJ2-6|NA|NA
TGCGCCAGCAGCCAACACACCGGTGGATCTGGGGCCAACGTCCTGACTTTC
CASSQHTGGSGANVLTF
>TRBV7-8|TRBJ2-1|NA|NA
TGTGCCAGCAGCTTGCGGGACGGTTCCTACAATGAGCAGTTCTTC
CASSLRDGSYNEQFF
>TRBV7-2|TRBJ2-7|NA|NA
TGTGCCAGCAGCCAGGCAGGGACGATTACCTACGAGCAGTACTTC
CASSQAGTITYEQYF
>TRBV11-3|TRBJ1-3|once|NA
TGTGCCAGCAGCCCCGACTCTGGAAACACCATATATTTT
CASSPDSGNTIYF
>TRBV4-3|TRBJ2-7|once|NA
TGCGCCAGCAGCCATTTTACCGCGCGAAGGGTTTACGAGCAGTACTTC
CASSHFTARRVYEQYF
>TRBV10-3|TRBJ2-5|once|NA
TGTGCCATCAGAGCGGGCCACCAAGAGACCCAGTACTTC
CAIRAGHQETQYF